This entry lists 3 T cell receptor beta chains sequenced from one sample in a study of human T cells and chemical hapten exposure. Each CDR3 protein is one row after TCRdb ran MiXCR on the RACE reads. Among about 70,000 distinct CDR3 sequences listed, about 9.4% were seen once. Documented time point: patch test 1, 2 weeks after DPC sensitization. Treatment given: therapeutic diphenylcyclopropenone sensitization with weekly scalp DPC. The sequenced sample was whole blood, obtained in connection with sensitization to the hapten diphenylcyclopropenone (DPC). Receptors were obtained from a woman aged 35 to 49 with alopecia areata. Some clones in this sample may be carry-over from other donors' samples.

In its sample, this clonotype was seen a few times. This chain links TRBV7-6 with TRBJ2-3, with a weak D call TRBD2 (6 bases). CDR3 size: 14 residues. The V and J ends lost 2 bases and 6 bases respectively, with 12 bases between them. The germline CDR1 and CDR2 sequences are SGHVS and FNYEAQ. The CDR3 DNA reads TGTGCCAGCAGCTTAAGAGCCCGGGGGGATACGCAGTATTTT. It encodes CASSLRARGDTQYF.

This clonotype was seen many times. The chain has TRBV19 and TRBJ1-2; tentatively, D is TRBD1 (6 bases). Trimming shortened V by 4 bases and J by 4 bases, and 19 bases separated the two germline ends. From germline, CDR1 is LNHDA and CDR2 SQIVND (reference sequence). CDR3 length equals 16 residues. CDR3 DNA sequence: TGTGCCAGTAGTAACGGGTGGCAGGGGCGACGCTATGGCTACACCTTC. Protein product: CASSNGWQGRRYGYTF.

The V and J genes are TRBV29-1 and TRBJ1-4, with D uncertain. V lost 5 bases to trimming and J lost 5 bases, with 9 bases between them. This CDR3 contains 12 residues. Germline CDR1 SQVTM, CDR2 ANQGSEA. The CDR3 bases are TGCAGCGTTCGGACGGACAATGAAAAACTGTTTTTT. As protein: CSVRTDNEKLFF.